This T cell receptor beta chain was captured by sequencing in a study of cytomegalovirus exposure and HLA in healthy donors. CDR3 length: 13 amino acids. CDR1 is SQVTM, CDR2 ANQGSEA, per germline. With V trimmed by 4 bases and J by 2 bases, 5 bases remained unmatched. 13 Jbeta primers and 60 Vbeta primers were used for the PCR. Assay used: immunoSEQ multiplex PCR; TCRdb lists only in-frame clones, some missing. The sample includes tens of thousands of clones, roughly 74% seen only once; the top ten take approximately 2.3%. This clonotype originated in a man in his forties or fifties in good health and CMV-seronegative. Sample: PBMCs. The chain is built from TRBV29-1 and TRBJ2-7; 7 bases are shared with TRBD1. Here the CDR3 reads CSVGTGDTYEQYF. The CDR3 DNA sequence: TGCAGCGTTGGGACAGGAGACACCTACGAGCAGTACTTC.